The next 27 T cell receptor beta chains were all read from a single sample in a study of T cell repertoires in cytomegalovirus infection (dated by TCRdb to the late 2010s). Reading the label with the study, this specimen's treatment or condition is: in vitro stimulation with specific CMV peptide epitopes to enrich CMV-specific T cells. Sequencing was carried out with an Illumina HiSeq 1500. The raw public reads went through TCRdb reprocessing: fastp at Q25, MiXCR clone calling, in-frame beta chains kept. For every CDR3 protein sequence, its rows merge into one entry that carries the most common genes and DNA. Counted in this sample were roughly 500,000 distinct CDR3 sequences; approximately 42% of them appeared once. About 45% of the sample goes to the ten largest clones. These receptors lack a known antigen. The sample here was cultured PBMCs, taken from culture after CMV antigen stimulation. Source of these receptors: a human donor in good health (CMV status not recorded). Some clones in this sample may be carry-over from other donors' samples.

This clonotype was found a few times. The chain joins TRBV7-4 to TRBJ1-5; 8 bases are a match to TRBD1. Germline values: CDR1 SGHVT, CDR2 SQSDAQ. The CDR3 length is 19 residues. Germline trimming cut 4 bases from V and 0 bases from J; bases unmatched to any gene: 14. CDR3 nucleotide sequence: TGTGCCAGCAGCTCCTTCCCGAACCGACAGGGGAATAGCAATCAGCCCCAGCATTTT. Amino acid sequence: CASSSFPNRQGNSNQPQHF.

This clonotype has only a few counts. V is TRBV7-2 and J is TRBJ2-3; D remains ambiguous. V gave up 5 bases and J gave up 4 bases, with 10 bases separating them. The CDR3 is made up of 13 amino acids. CDR1 and CDR2 from the germline V gene are SGHTA and FQGNSA. Here the CDR3 DNA reads TGTGCCAGCAGCCTGCGCGTGCCAGATACGCAGTATTTT. This encodes CASSLRVPDTQYF. The variable domain in full, with the rest retrieved from reference TRBV7-2 and TRBJ2-3, is GAGVSQSPSNKVTEKGKDVELRCDPISGHTALYWYRQSLGQGLEFLIYFQGNSAPDKSGLPSDRFSAERTGGSVSTLTIQRTQQEDSAVYLCASSLRVPDTQYFGPGTRLTVL.

V and J are TRBV7-2 and TRBJ1-2; D gene ambiguous. CDR1 and CDR2 from the germline V gene are SGHTA and FQGNSA. CDR3 size: 15 residues. V lost 4 bases and J lost 4, with 16 bases in between. CDR3 sequence: CASSSKAGPLYGYTF. In DNA form, the CDR3 reads TGTGCCAGCAGCTCAAAAGCCGGACCGCTCTATGGCTACACCTTC.

This chain joins TRBV6-6 and TRBJ2-7, with 8 nucleotides matching TRBD2. With V trimmed by 2 bases and J by 3 bases, 6 bases remained unmatched. Per the germline V gene, CDR1 is MNHNY and CDR2 is SVGAGI (reference sequence). CDR3 length: 15 residues. CDR3 sequence (DNA): TGTGCCAGCAGTTACGATCGGGGGGGATACTACGAGCAGTACTTC. Protein product: CASSYDRGGYYEQYF.

CDR3 bases: TGCGCCAGCAGCGGAACCGGGACAGAAGAGACCCAGTACTTC. This sequence encodes CASSGTGTEETQYF. V gene TRBV5-1 combines with J gene TRBJ2-5, with TRBD1 matching 7 bases. V lost 4 bases to trimming and J lost 3 bases; unmatched junction nucleotides: 6. Germline CDR1 SGHRS, CDR2 YFSETQ. The CDR3 is made up of 14 amino acids.

The V and J genes are TRBV6-1 and TRBJ2-2, with a possible D match to TRBD2 (5 bases). This CDR3 region has 16 residues. Germline lookup yields CDR1 MNHNS and CDR2 SASEGT. Trimming took 2 bases from V and 6 from J, leaving 16 bases between them. This chain's CDR3 is CASSERTFAVAGELFF. In DNA, the CDR3 is TGTGCCAGCAGTGAACGGACTTTCGCGGTGGCCGGGGAGCTGTTTTTT.

CDR3 protein: CASSLGLASQETQYF. The CDR3 DNA follows: TGTGCCAGCAGTTTAGGACTAGCGAGCCAAGAGACCCAGTACTTC. J is TRBJ2-5 and V is TRBV12-3 or TRBV12-4; 8 positions match TRBD2. Germline trimming cut 1 base from V and 1 base from J; bases unmatched to any gene: 2. The CDR3 has 15 amino acids.

This sequence joins TRBV19 and TRBJ2-3; D might be TRBD1 (6 bases). CDR1 and CDR2 (germline): LNHDA, SQIVND (reference sequence). Deletions cut 4 bases from V and 3 bases from J, with 11 bases between. The CDR3 is 14 amino acids. The CDR3 loop reads CASSRGRKTDTQYF. For the CDR3, the DNA is TGTGCCAGTAGTAGGGGGCGGAAGACAGATACGCAGTATTTT.

This clonotype came up a few times. The rearrangement joins TRBV6-1 to TRBJ2-7; a weak D match, TRBD1 (5 bases). The CDR3 length is 12 residues. Germline-derived CDR1 and CDR2 are MNHNS and SASEGT. V was shortened by 6 bases and J by 6 bases, with 12 bases between the two germline ends. DNA for the CDR3: TGTGCCAGCAGGGTAGGGGTCTCCGAGCAGTACTTC. Translating it yields CASRVGVSEQYF.

This clonotype was observed a few times. The rearrangement joins TRBV7-2 to TRBJ2-3; D is perhaps TRBD1 or TRBD2 (5 bases each). The CDR3 has 14 residues. Germline-derived CDR1 and CDR2 are SGHTA and FQGNSA. V shed 5 bases and J shed 3 bases, with 12 bases lying between them. CDR3 region: CASSPGSWTDTQYF. CDR3 nucleotides: TGTGCCAGCAGCCCAGGGAGTTGGACAGATACGCAGTATTTT.

This clonotype was found a few times. The V call is TRBV7-6, the J call TRBJ1-1; weak D call: TRBD1 (6 bases). The germline CDR1 and CDR2 sequences are SGHVS and FNYEAQ. Trimming removed 4 bases from V and 4 bases from J, with 13 bases in between. CDR3 length: 14 amino acids. In nucleotides, the CDR3 is TGTGCCAGCAGCTCCCAACAGGGATTCACTGAAGCTTTCTTT. Translated: CASSSQQGFTEAFF.

Details on this clonotype: A much larger clone lies one base from this, so it may be a read error. The chain is built from TRBV7-2 and TRBJ1-6; tentatively, D is TRBD1 (6 bases). The germline V gene has CDR1 SGHTA and CDR2 FQGNSA. This CDR3 region has 15 residues. CDR3 in DNA: TGTGCCAACAGCTTAGTCGGGGGCTTGGGTTCACCCCTCCACTTT. Residues: CANSLVGGLGSPLHF.

This clonotype showed up just a few times. The chain links TRBV7-6 to TRBJ2-5; 8 bases match TRBD2. V shed 5 bases, J shed 5 bases, and the junction held 16 bases outside the gene matches. The CDR3 is made up of 17 amino acids. CDR1 and CDR2 from the germline V gene are SGHVS and FNYEAQ. The CDR3 reads CASSAASGLVSIETQYF. The CDR3 bases are TGTGCCAGCAGCGCAGCCTCGGGACTAGTGTCTATTGAGACCCAGTACTTC.

This chain connects TRBV14 to TRBJ1-1; D is unclear. The CDR3 runs to 14 residues. V was shortened by 0 bases and J by 5 bases, with 10 bases between the two germline ends. Germline assignment: CDR1 SGHDN and CDR2 FVKESK. CDR3 sequence reads: CASSQDWAGTEAFF. CDR3 coding DNA: TGTGCCAGCAGCCAAGATTGGGCAGGAACTGAAGCTTTCTTT.

The chain has TRBV7-8 and TRBJ1-3; D is uncertain. Germline CDR1 is SGHVS and CDR2 is FQNEAQ. CDR3 length equals 12 residues. Trimming took off 8 bases at V and 2 bases at J, with 7 bases between the two ends. The CDR3 protein is CASGVAGNTIYF. CDR3 bases: TGTGCCAGCGGTGTCGCTGGAAACACCATATATTTT.

The genes are TRBV7-2 and TRBJ2-4, with 11 bases that match TRBD1. The CDR3 has 17 residues. The V gene end was trimmed by 3 bases and the J gene end by 3 bases; junction bases not matched to a gene: 7. Looked up from germline, CDR1 is SGHTA and CDR2 is FQGNSA. CDR3 in amino acids: CASSFRTGGMVKNIQYF. CDR3 DNA: TGTGCCAGCAGCTTCAGGACAGGGGGCATGGTCAAAAACATTCAGTACTTC.

At least ten counts were recorded for this clonotype. V usage is TRBV7-2 and J usage is TRBJ2-2, with D possibly being TRBD1 (6 bases). The CDR3 runs 17 residues. Trimming cost V 3 bases and J 0 bases, with 14 bases left between them. Germline assignment: CDR1 SGHTA and CDR2 FQGNSA. Here the CDR3 reads CASSFSPDSSNTGELFF. In nucleotides, the CDR3 is TGTGCCAGCAGCTTTTCCCCGGACAGCTCGAACACCGGGGAGCTGTTTTTT.

CDR3 region: CASSPNDLGLRLTDTQYF. The CDR3 DNA sequence: TGCGCCAGCAGCCCAAACGATCTAGGACTGAGGCTGACAGATACGCAGTATTTT. The chain uses TRBV4-1 and TRBJ2-3; D might be TRBD2 (5 bases). From germline, CDR1 is MGHRA and CDR2 YSYEKL. With 4 bases removed from V and 3 bases from J, the gap between germline ends came to 23 bases. This CDR3 is built from 18 residues.

This clonotype was observed a few times. The CDR3 loop is CASSPVGQPQHF. CDR3 sequence (DNA): TGTGCCAGCAGCCCTGTTGGACAGCCCCAGCATTTT. The chain links TRBV27 to TRBJ1-5, with D unclear. The CDR3 covers 12 residues. Germline V gene data show CDR1 as MNHEY and CDR2 as SMNVEV (reference sequence). V lost 6 bases to trimming and J lost 7 bases, with 10 bases between them.

The chain links TRBV19 to TRBJ2-3; no clear D gene. The CDR3 has 14 amino acids. Trimming pared 10 bases from V and 1 base from J, leaving 15 bases between. Germline loops: CDR1 LNHDA, CDR2 SQIVND (reference sequence). CDR3 amino acids: CANPAVDGTDTQYF. DNA for the CDR3: TGTGCCAACCCTGCGGTCGACGGCACAGATACGCAGTATTTT.

The chain joins TRBV6-6 to TRBJ1-3, with 8 nucleotides matching TRBD1. In germline, CDR1 is MNHNY, CDR2 SVGAGI (reference sequence). The CDR3 contains 16 residues. V was pared by 6 bases and J by 4 bases, with 11 bases of the junction left unmatched. For the CDR3, the DNA is TGTGCCAGCAGAAGTTTCGACAGGGGTGGGGGAAACACCATATATTTT. Its protein product is CASRSFDRGGGNTIYF.

The CDR3: CASSLGLAALTGELFF. For the CDR3, the DNA is TGTGCCAGCAGCTTAGGACTAGCGGCCCTCACCGGGGAGCTGTTTTTT. J is TRBJ2-2 and V is TRBV7-9; 9 nucleotides line up with TRBD2. V lost 1 base and J lost 4; bases outside the gene matches: 4. This CDR3 comprises 16 residues. Germline-derived CDR1 and CDR2 are SEHNR and FQNEAQ (reference sequence).

This clonotype came up many times. J is TRBJ2-2 and V is TRBV7-2; 10 bases line up with TRBD1. V shed 7 bases, J shed 6 bases, and the junction held 5 bases outside the gene matches. From germline, CDR1 is SGHTA and CDR2 FQGNSA. CDR3 length equals 14 residues. Here the CDR3 reads CASKTGGSAGELFF. The CDR3 DNA follows: TGTGCCAGCAAGACAGGGGGCTCTGCCGGGGAGCTGTTTTTT.

This clonotype appeared a few times. The chain has TRBV12-3 or TRBV12-4 and TRBJ2-1, with TRBD2 matching over 8 bases. This CDR3 region has 16 residues. Trimming took 6 bases from V and 4 from J; bases not matched to a gene: 11. The CDR3 DNA reads TGTGCCAGCAGCCCCGGGGCCGGGAGGGCATACAATGAGCAGTTCTTC. Amino acids: CASSPGAGRAYNEQFF.

The V and J genes are TRBV6-2 or TRBV6-3 and TRBJ2-3, with 12 bases lining up with TRBD2. Losses at the gene ends were 7 bases for V and 6 bases for J; bases not matched to a gene: 17. CDR1 and CDR2 (germline): MNHEY, SVGEGT. The CDR3 is 18 amino acids. CDR3 amino acids: CASTGARLAGVSPDTQYF. CDR3 bases: TGTGCCAGCACGGGGGCGCGACTAGCGGGAGTAAGTCCCGATACGCAGTATTTT.

This chain links TRBV7-6 with TRBJ2-1, with D maybe TRBD1 (5 bases). This CDR3 has 14 residues. The germline V gene has CDR1 SGHVS and CDR2 FNYEAQ. Trimming removed 3 bases at V and 6 bases at J, with 12 bases between. The CDR3: CASSFQGWANEQFF. CDR3 DNA sequence: TGTGCCAGCAGCTTCCAGGGTTGGGCCAATGAGCAGTTCTTC.

This clonotype has more than one count but fewer than ten. The genes are TRBV6-5 and TRBJ2-3, with a tentative D call TRBD2 (5 bases). Germline assignment: CDR1 MNHEY and CDR2 SVGAGI. V lost 3 bases and J lost 1, with 11 bases in between. This CDR3 comprises 15 residues. CDR3 in amino acids: CASSYIGAGTDTQYF. In DNA, the CDR3 is TGTGCCAGCAGTTATATAGGAGCGGGCACAGATACGCAGTATTTT.